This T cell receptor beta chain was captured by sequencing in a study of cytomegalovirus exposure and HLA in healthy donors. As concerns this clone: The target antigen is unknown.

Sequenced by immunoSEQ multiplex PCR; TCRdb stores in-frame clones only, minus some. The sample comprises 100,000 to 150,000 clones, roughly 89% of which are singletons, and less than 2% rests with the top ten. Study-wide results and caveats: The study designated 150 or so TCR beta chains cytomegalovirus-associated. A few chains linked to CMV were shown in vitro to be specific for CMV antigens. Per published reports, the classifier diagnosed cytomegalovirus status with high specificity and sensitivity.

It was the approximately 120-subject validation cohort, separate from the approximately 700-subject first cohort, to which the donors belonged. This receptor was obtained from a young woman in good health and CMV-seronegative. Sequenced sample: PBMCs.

The CDR3 DNA reads as TGTGCCAGCTCACCACGACAGGCACAGGGGACAGATACGCAGTATTTT. It is translated as CASSPRQAQGTDTQYF. The rearrangement uses TRBV18 and TRBJ2-3; 7 bases line up with TRBD1. Germline CDR1 is KGHSH and CDR2 is LQKENI. The length of the CDR3 is 16 residues. The V and J ends lost 1 base and 3 bases, in that order; junction bases with no gene match: 7. Together with reference TRBV18 and TRBJ2-3, the CDR3 gives the full variable domain: NAGVMQNPRHLVRRRGQEARLRCSPMKGHSHVYWYRQLPEEGLKFMVYLQKENIIDESGMPKERFSAEFPKEGPSILRIQQVVRGDSAAYFCASSPRQAQGTDTQYFGPGTRLTVL.